These T cell receptor beta chains were read from a single sample in a study of blood T cell repertoires in COVID-19. Libraries were prepared by immunoSEQ multiplex PCR; TCRdb keeps only in-frame clonotypes and omits some of them. Of 190,000 or so clones listed, 70% to 90% are singletons. The sample consisted of PBMCs or T cells enriched from blood (not recorded which). The origin of the receptors is a woman in her twenties or thirties who had been exposed to COVID-19. Both conserved end residues are part of each CDR3. Fields, in order: clone size, V gene, J gene, D gene, CDR3 protein, CDR3 DNA. The D gene is left open where the match is weak. Only some rows state a clone size, as once, few, many or a class for expanded clones.

>NA|TRBV19|TRBJ1-5|NA
CASSIDLFSPPQHF
TGTGCCAGTAGTATAGATCTTTTTTCCCCGCCCCAGCATTTT
>NA|TRBV6-5|TRBJ2-2|NA
CASSYSSDTGELFF
TGTGCCAGCAGTTATTCAAGCGACACCGGGGAGCTGTTTTTT
>NA|TRBV6-2/TRBV6-3|TRBJ1-5|NA
CASSYTPQGYSNQPQHF
TGTGCCAGCAGTTACACACCGCAGGGTTATAGCAATCAGCCCCAGCATTTT
>NA|TRBV19|TRBJ1-2|NA
CASSIAAGMHYGYTF
TGTGCCAGTAGTATAGCCGCAGGGATGCACTATGGCTACACCTTC
>few|TRBV6-5|TRBJ2-7|TRBD1
CASVGQGTYEQYF
TGTGCCAGTGTGGGACAGGGGACCTACGAGCAGTACTTC
>NA|TRBV3-1/TRBV3-2|TRBJ1-4|NA
CASSQWASGDEKLFF
TGTGCCAGCAGCCAATGGGCCTCAGGGGATGAAAAACTGTTTTTT
>NA|TRBV28|TRBJ1-6|NA
CASSFGSSLNSPLHF
TGTGCCAGCAGTTTCGGGTCCAGCCTTAATTCACCCCTCCACTTT
>NA|TRBV18|TRBJ1-1|NA
CASSQGGGRLTEAFF
TGTGCCAGCTCACAGGGGGGGGGACGGCTCACTGAAGCTTTCTTT
>NA|TRBV18|TRBJ2-7|NA
CASSPTSYEQYF
TGTGCCAGCTCACCTACTAGCTACGAGCAGTACTTC
>NA|TRBV19|TRBJ1-3|NA
CASSIGRGSTGNTIYF
TGTGCCAGTAGTATTGGCAGGGGTTCCACTGGAAACACCATATATTTT
>NA|TRBV5-1|TRBJ1-5|NA
CASSLGTANGNQPQHF
TGCGCCAGCAGCTTGGGGACAGCAAACGGCAATCAGCCCCAGCATTTT
>NA|TRBV3-1/TRBV3-2|TRBJ2-2|TRBD1
CASSLAGGNTGELFF
TGTGCCAGCAGCCTGGCAGGGGGGAACACCGGGGAGCTGTTTTTT
>NA|TRBV19|TRBJ1-4|NA
CATESRTNEKLFF
TGTGCCACCGAGAGTCGCACTAATGAAAAACTGTTTTTT
>NA|TRBV6-5|TRBJ1-1|TRBD1
CASNRQGGGNTEAFF
TGTGCCAGCAACCGACAGGGTGGTGGGAACACTGAAGCTTTCTTT
>NA|TRBV15|TRBJ1-2|TRBD1
CATSPRTGEVNYGYTF
TGTGCCACCAGCCCCCGGACAGGCGAAGTCAACTATGGCTACACCTTC
>NA|TRBV6-6|TRBJ2-2|TRBD2
CASRGGEGLTGELFF
TGTGCCAGCAGGGGCGGGGAGGGTTTGACCGGGGAGCTGTTTTTT
>NA|TRBV24-1|TRBJ2-3|TRBD2
CATSDPGTSEDTQYF
TGTGCCACCAGTGATCCCGGGACTAGCGAGGATACGCAGTATTTT
>once|TRBV29-1|TRBJ1-1|TRBD1
CSVDTAPGGTEAFF
TGCAGCGTTGATACAGCCCCAGGGGGCACTGAAGCTTTCTTT